This is a list of T cell receptor beta chains from one sample in a study of radiotherapy plus CTLA-4 blockade in lung cancer. Sequencing used immunoSEQ multiplex PCR; TCRdb keeps in-frame clones, though not all of them. The sample consists of some 92,000 clones, roughly 80% of them appearing once. Specimen: peripheral blood, collected from a patient treated with radiotherapy plus ipilimumab. Receptors originate from a human donor with non-small cell lung cancer who had a partial response to radiotherapy plus ipilimumab. CDR3s include the opening cysteine and the closing phenylalanine or tryptophan. A D gene is named only where the DNA matches it firmly. Not all rows give a size; the values are once, few, many and, for expanded clones, a class.

D gene	clone size	V gene	J gene	CDR3 protein	CDR3 DNA
-	few	TRBV7-6	TRBJ2-5	CASSRRETQYF	TGTGCCAGCAGCCGGAGAGAGACCCAGTACTTC
-	once	TRBV18	TRBJ1-1	CASSLQPQGNTEAFF	TGTGCCAGCTCACTCCAACCACAGGGGAACACTGAAGCTTTCTTT
-	few	TRBV7-3	TRBJ1-2	CASSSALFDRNYGYTF	TGTGCCAGCAGCTCCGCCTTATTCGACAGAAACTATGGCTACACCTTC
-	-	TRBV28	TRBJ2-7	CASNGGHSYEQYF	TGTGCCAGCAATGGGGGCCACTCCTACGAGCAGTACTTC
-	-	TRBV7-2	TRBJ1-2	CASSLAGGGGYTF	TGTGCCAGCAGCTTAGCTGGGGGGGGTGGCTACACCTTC
TRBD2	-	TRBV19	TRBJ2-2	CASRIYGVAGGLRYTGELFF	TGTGCCAGTAGAATCTATGGTGTAGCGGGAGGACTACGGTACACCGGGGAGCTGTTTTTT
-	-	TRBV7-6	TRBJ2-5	CASSPPGDGETQYF	TGTGCCAGCAGCCCCCCGGGGGACGGAGAGACCCAGTACTTC
-	-	TRBV12-2	TRBJ2-7	CASRSPRLWRDFYEQYF	TGTGCAAGTCGCTCACCTAGACTATGGCGGGATTTCTACGAGCAGTACTTC
TRBD2	-	TRBV9	TRBJ2-3	CASSVDQRGWGTQYF	TGTGCCAGCAGCGTGGATCAGCGGGGTTGGGGTACGCAGTATTTT
-	-	TRBV7-2	TRBJ2-3	CASSSSSTDTQYF	TGTGCCAGCAGTTCTAGTAGCACAGATACGCAGTATTTT
TRBD1	-	TRBV11-2	TRBJ1-5	CASSSGDSPNQPQHF	TGTGCCAGCAGTTCAGGGGACAGCCCCAATCAGCCCCAGCATTTT
-	-	TRBV30	TRBJ2-5	CAWSVAETQYF	TGTGCCTGGAGTGTAGCTGAGACCCAGTACTTC
TRBD1	-	TRBV6-5	TRBJ1-2	CASRRGQGGEGYTF	TGTGCCAGCAGACGGGGACAGGGGGGAGAGGGCTACACCTTC
TRBD2	-	TRBV28	TRBJ2-7	CASKRTGGSYEQYF	TGTGCCAGCAAGAGAACGGGAGGTTCCTACGAGCAGTACTTC
-	-	TRBV7-2	TRBJ2-3	CASSLLGRGHVYF	TGTGCCAGCAGCTTATTGGGGCGGGGCCACGTCTATTTT
TRBD2	-	TRBV28	TRBJ2-5	CASSLSASGSWEETQYF	TGTGCCAGCAGTTTATCGGCTAGCGGGAGCTGGGAAGAGACCCAGTACTTC
TRBD1	-	TRBV28	TRBJ1-2	CASSYHGTGVRYGYTF	TGTGCCAGCAGTTATCACGGGACAGGAGTAAGATATGGCTACACCTTC
TRBD1	-	TRBV7-7	TRBJ2-1	CASSSGQGSDEQFF	TGTGCCAGCAGCTCGGGACAGGGGAGCGATGAGCAGTTCTTC
-	-	TRBV19	TRBJ1-1	CASRDQGGPNTEAFF	TGTGCCAGTAGAGATCAGGGAGGGCCGAACACTGAAGCTTTCTTT
-	-	TRBV15	TRBJ2-3	CATSRGLLTDTQYF	TGTGCCACCAGCAGGGGGCTCCTCACAGATACGCAGTATTTT
TRBD2	-	TRBV9	TRBJ2-7	CASSQLAGGTYEQYF	TGTGCCAGCAGCCAACTAGCGGGAGGTACCTACGAGCAGTACTTC
TRBD1	-	TRBV11-2	TRBJ1-2	CASSAGQTYGYTF	TGTGCCAGCAGCGCGGGACAGACCTATGGCTACACCTTC
TRBD2	-	TRBV10-3	TRBJ2-3	CAIHGGLAGGPVDTQYF	TGTGCCATCCACGGAGGACTAGCGGGAGGGCCTGTCGATACGCAGTATTTT
-	-	TRBV9	TRBJ2-5	CASSVDSQETQYF	TGTGCCAGCAGCGTGGACAGCCAAGAGACCCAGTACTTC
-	-	TRBV30	TRBJ2-7	CAWSRESSYEQYF	TGTGCCTGGAGTAGAGAGAGCTCCTACGAGCAGTACTTC
-	-	TRBV27	TRBJ1-2	CASSLRGAYGYTF	TGTGCCAGCAGTTTACGGGGGGCCTATGGCTACACCTTC
TRBD2	-	TRBV7-9	TRBJ2-5	CASSNSGSEETQYF	TGTGCCAGCAGCAATAGCGGGAGTGAGGAGACCCAGTACTTC
TRBD2	-	TRBV28	TRBJ2-2	CASSPPPGGTGELFF	TGTGCCAGCAGTCCGCCGCCGGGAGGCACCGGGGAGCTGTTTTTT
TRBD1	-	TRBV6-5	TRBJ1-1	CASSQQGANTEAFF	TGTGCCAGCAGTCAACAGGGGGCGAACACTGAAGCTTTCTTT
TRBD1	-	TRBV5-1	TRBJ2-3	CASSFSDRATDTQYF	TGCGCCAGCAGCTTTTCGGACAGGGCGACAGATACGCAGTATTTT
-	few	TRBV5-1	TRBJ1-4	CASSLAGGPNEKLFF	TGCGCCAGCAGCTTGGCCGGGGGGCCCAATGAAAAACTGTTTTTT
TRBD2	-	TRBV5-5	TRBJ2-5	CASSSGGDPGGYF	TGTGCCAGCAGCTCTGGGGGGGACCCGGGTGGGTACTTC
TRBD2	-	TRBV7-2	TRBJ2-1	CASSLALLAGFEQFF	TGTGCCAGCAGCTTAGCCCTCCTAGCGGGTTTTGAGCAGTTCTTC
-	-	TRBV15	TRBJ2-2	CATSRGGTGELFF	TGTGCCACCAGCAGAGGCGGGACCGGGGAGCTGTTTTTT